A selection of T cell receptor beta chains follows, all from one sample in a study of T cell responses to AZD1222 COVID-19 vaccine. TCRdb keeps only in-frame clones here, not all; method: immunoSEQ multiplex PCR. The data contain about 120,000 clones, 85% to 90% of them seen just once; the ten biggest clones take up less than 30%. This specimen was peripheral blood, taken on day 0 of AZD1222 vaccination. The source is an adult in good health. Both conserved end residues are part of each CDR3. The order of the fields is J gene, clone size, V gene, D gene, CDR3 DNA, CDR3 protein. D genes are given only for firm matches. Clone size appears in some rows only: once, few, many, or a class for an expanded clone.

TRBJ2-1 | - | TRBV7-9 | TRBD2 | TGTGCCAGCAGCTCCTCCTCCGCCCAAGCGGGAGGGTACAATGAGCAGTTCTTC | CASSSSSAQAGGYNEQFF
TRBJ2-7 | - | TRBV14 | - | TGTGCCAGCAGCCAAGAACACCTAATGGCGTACGAGCAGTACTTC | CASSQEHLMAYEQYF
TRBJ1-1 | few | TRBV7-2 | TRBD1 | TGTGCCAGCAGCTTAGAGGGACAGGGGGATGGGACTGAAGCTTTCTTT | CASSLEGQGDGTEAFF
TRBJ2-1 | - | TRBV12-3/TRBV12-4 | - | TGTGCCACGAGCTGGGGAGAGGGGGATGAGCAGTTCTTC | CATSWGEGDEQFF
TRBJ1-3 | - | TRBV3-1/TRBV3-2 | - | TGTGCCAGCAGCCAAAGGGGCGGTGGAAACACCATATATTTT | CASSQRGGGNTIYF
TRBJ1-5 | - | TRBV19 | - | TGTGCCAGTAGCCCGGTGAATAGCAATCAGCCCCAGCATTTT | CASSPVNSNQPQHF
TRBJ2-3 | - | TRBV11-3 | - | TGTGCCAGCAGCTTAGGGTCGGGAGATACGCAGTATTTT | CASSLGSGDTQYF
TRBJ2-5 | - | TRBV30 | - | TGTGCCTGGAACAGGGATCAAGAGACCCAGTACTTC | CAWNRDQETQYF
TRBJ2-3 | - | TRBV6-4 | TRBD1 | TGTGCCAGCAGTCGGGACAGGGGATCGACAGATACGCAGTATTTT | CASSRDRGSTDTQYF
TRBJ2-2 | - | TRBV24-1 | TRBD1 | TGTGCCACCAGTGAATCAGGGACAGACGAAACCGGGGAGCTGTTTTTT | CATSESGTDETGELFF
TRBJ1-4 | - | TRBV6-2/TRBV6-3 | - | TGTGCCAGCAGTTACCCCGGGGATGAAAAACTGTTTTTT | CASSYPGDEKLFF
TRBJ2-5 | - | TRBV11-2 | - | TGTGCCAGCAGCTTTGCGGAAGAGACCCAGTACTTC | CASSFAEETQYF
TRBJ2-5 | - | TRBV4-2 | TRBD2 | TGTGCCAGCAGCCAAGGACTCGGGAGGGGAACCGAGACCCAGTACTTC | CASSQGLGRGTETQYF
TRBJ2-7 | - | TRBV6-5 | - | TGTGCCAGCAGTTTTCAGCCCCCCTACGAGCAGTACTTC | CASSFQPPYEQYF
TRBJ1-2 | - | TRBV7-8 | - | TGTGCCAGCAGCTTTGGAGGCTATGGCTACACCTTC | CASSFGGYGYTF
TRBJ2-7 | - | TRBV3-1/TRBV3-2 | - | TGTGCCAGCAGCCAAGGATCGGGCAGGGGCGACGAGCAGTACTTC | CASSQGSGRGDEQYF
TRBJ2-4 | - | TRBV4-3 | TRBD2 | TGCGCCAGCAGCCAAGGGCTAGCGGGCAAAAACATTCAGTACTTC | CASSQGLAGKNIQYF
TRBJ2-1 | - | TRBV5-1 | TRBD2 | TGCGCCAGCTCCCTCGGACTAGCGGGAGGAGTTGAGCAGTTCTTC | CASSLGLAGGVEQFF
TRBJ2-1 | - | TRBV12-2 | - | TGTGCAAGTCGGCCTACAGGGGAATTGAACAATGATGAGCAGTTCTTC | CASRPTGELNNDEQFF
TRBJ2-2 | - | TRBV7-3 | TRBD1 | TGTGCCAGCAGCTTAAATGCAGGGGGAACAACCGGGGAGCTGTTTTTT | CASSLNAGGTTGELFF
TRBJ1-1 | - | TRBV29-1 | TRBD1 | TGCAGCGTGGTGACAGGGACGAACACTGAAGCTTTCTTT | CSVVTGTNTEAFF
TRBJ1-2 | - | TRBV2 | - | TGTGCCAGCAGCGTACAGCTTGGCTACACCTTC | CASSVQLGYTF
TRBJ1-6 | - | TRBV9 | - | TGTGCCAGCAGCAAGGGGCAAGAGACACCCCTCCACTTT | CASSKGQETPLHF
TRBJ1-2 | - | TRBV7-9 | TRBD1 | TGTGCCAGCAGCCACCCCGGACAGGGTGGTTATGGCTACACCTTC | CASSHPGQGGYGYTF
TRBJ2-7 | - | TRBV18 | - | TGTGCCAGCTCACCCGGGGACAACTCCTACGAGCAGTACTTC | CASSPGDNSYEQYF
TRBJ2-7 | once | TRBV5-1 | - | TGCGCCAGCAGCCCAAGCTGGGGAGGCGAGCAGTACTTC | CASSPSWGGEQYF
TRBJ2-7 | - | TRBV18 | TRBD1 | TGTGCCAGCTCACCCACGTGGGTGGGGACAGGGTCCTACGAGCAGTACTTC | CASSPTWVGTGSYEQYF
TRBJ2-7 | - | TRBV4-2 | - | TGTGCCAGCAGCCAAGATCTGGCAGCGACGCTACGGCAGTACTTC | CASSQDLAATLRQYF
TRBJ2-1 | - | TRBV7-5 | - | TGTGTCAGAAGCTTAGTCCCAGGGGCGGGGTCAAACAATGAGCAGTTCTTC | CVRSLVPGAGSNNEQFF
TRBJ2-7 | - | TRBV9 | TRBD2 | TGTGCCAGCAGCGTAGGGGGGCTAGCGGGGACCTACGAGCAGTACTTC | CASSVGGLAGTYEQYF
TRBJ2-5 | - | TRBV12-3/TRBV12-4 | - | TGTGCCAGCACCCAGGGGACCGAGACCCAGTACTTC | CASTQGTETQYF
TRBJ2-1 | - | TRBV9 | TRBD1 | TGTGCCAGCAGCCCCGTCGGGACAGGCCCCTACAATGAGCAGTTCTTC | CASSPVGTGPYNEQFF
TRBJ2-7 | - | TRBV7-8 | - | TGTGCCAGCAGCTTAGCGGGACGCTACGAGCAGTACTTC | CASSLAGRYEQYF
TRBJ2-1 | - | TRBV11-2 | TRBD2 | TGTGCCAGCAGCTCTCCCGTTGTGGGACTAGCGGGTGAGTGGGATGAGCAGTTCTTC | CASSSPVVGLAGEWDEQFF
TRBJ1-1 | - | TRBV28 | - | TGTGCCAGCAGCCTTGGGGGGCTTAGGAACACTGAAGCTTTCTTT | CASSLGGLRNTEAFF
TRBJ1-6 | - | TRBV18 | - | TGTGCCAGCTCACCTACAGGGACCGGGATTTCACCCCTCCACTTT | CASSPTGTGISPLHF
TRBJ1-1 | - | TRBV6-1 | - | TGTGCCAGCAGTGAAGAATACAGTGCTCCAGTCACTGAAGCTTTCTTT | CASSEEYSAPVTEAFF
TRBJ1-2 | once | TRBV27 | TRBD1 | TGTGCCAGCAGTTTACAGGGGGCCGACTATGGCTACACCTTC | CASSLQGADYGYTF
TRBJ1-2 | few | TRBV9 | TRBD1 | TGTGCCAGCACCATTGACAGGGCTAACTATGGCTACACCTTC | CASTIDRANYGYTF
TRBJ1-5 | - | TRBV18 | - | TGTGCCAGCTCACCCTCGAGGGCCGTCCAGCCCCAGCATTTT | CASSPSRAVQPQHF
TRBJ2-1 | - | TRBV18 | TRBD2 | TGTGCCAGCTCACCACCCAGTAGCGGGGCTGCGGGTGAGCAGTTCTTC | CASSPPSSGAAGEQFF
TRBJ1-1 | - | TRBV29-1 | - | TGCAGCGGCCGGGACACAATGAACACTGAAGCTTTCTTT | CSGRDTMNTEAFF
TRBJ2-7 | - | TRBV11-2 | - | TGTGCCAGCAGCGTCCTTAGCACAGGAATCGAGCAGTACTTC | CASSVLSTGIEQYF
TRBJ1-4 | - | TRBV19 | - | TGTGCCAGTAGCCACCCCACCCGATATCCCCTGTTTTTT | CASSHPTRYPLFF
TRBJ1-3 | - | TRBV20-1 | - | TGCAGTGCTAGTCAAGCCAGGGAGGGCACCATATATTTT | CSASQAREGTIYF
TRBJ2-6 | - | TRBV5-1 | TRBD1 | TGCGCCAGCAGCTTGGACAGGGGATTCTCTGGGGCCAACGTCCTGACTTTC | CASSLDRGFSGANVLTF
TRBJ2-2 | - | TRBV4-2 | - | TGTGCCAGCAGCCAAGATCGGACGGGGTTAAGCACCGGGGAGCTGTTTTTT | CASSQDRTGLSTGELFF
TRBJ2-7 | - | TRBV5-4 | - | TGTGCCAGCAGCTACGACAGGAGCAACGAGCAGTACTTC | CASSYDRSNEQYF
TRBJ2-2 | - | TRBV19 | - | TGTGCCAGTGACAGGGGGAGACTAGCGGACAACACCGGGGAGCTGTTTTTT | CASDRGRLADNTGELFF